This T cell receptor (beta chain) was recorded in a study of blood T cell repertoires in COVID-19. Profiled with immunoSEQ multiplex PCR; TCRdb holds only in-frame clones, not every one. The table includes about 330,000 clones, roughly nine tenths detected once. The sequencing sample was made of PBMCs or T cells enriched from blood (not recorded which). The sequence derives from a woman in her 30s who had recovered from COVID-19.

Written as DNA, the CDR3 is TGTGCCAGCAAAGTAGCAGGACTAGGGTCCTACAATGAGCAGTTCTTC. Translation gives CASKVAGLGSYNEQFF. The chain links TRBV2 to TRBJ2-1, with TRBD2 matching over 7 bases. Germline lookup yields CDR1 SNHLY and CDR2 FYNNEI. The CDR3 contains 16 residues. V shed 7 bases and J 1 base; nucleotides not matched to a gene: 10.